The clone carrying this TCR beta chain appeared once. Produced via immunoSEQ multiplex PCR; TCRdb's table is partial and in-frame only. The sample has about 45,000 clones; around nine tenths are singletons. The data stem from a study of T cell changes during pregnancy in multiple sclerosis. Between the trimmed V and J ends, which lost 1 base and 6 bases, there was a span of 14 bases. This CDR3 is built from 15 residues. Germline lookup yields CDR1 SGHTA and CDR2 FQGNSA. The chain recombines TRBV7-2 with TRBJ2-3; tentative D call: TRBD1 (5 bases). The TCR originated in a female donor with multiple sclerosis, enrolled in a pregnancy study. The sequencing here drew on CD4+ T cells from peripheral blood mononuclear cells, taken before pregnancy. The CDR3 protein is CASSLGLGQLDTQYF. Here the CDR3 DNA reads TGTGCCAGCAGCTTAGGCCTGGGGCAGCTTGATACGCAGTATTTT.